This T cell receptor (beta chain) was found in a study of T-cell reconstitution after alpha-beta-depleted transplantation in children. This clonotype was seen repeatedly, ten times or more. What it binds is unknown. The study's findings and limits: Where some patients showed high TCRbeta diversity at day 60, it came from recipient T cells and thymic progenitors that had survived. Reports say that about two months after transplant, the alpha-beta T cells came out of several hundred graft clones that had expanded. T-cell numbers and diversity, one year after transplant, stemmed largely from T cells that were newly produced.

TCRbeta library preparation incorporated unique molecular identifiers. One entry per CDR3 protein, called by TCRdb with MiXCR from the PCR reads. The profile covers 200,000 to 250,000 distinct CDR3 sequences, with around 9.9% appearing a single time and 28% taken by the ten largest. This CDR3 region has 16 residues. Germline V gene data show CDR1 as SGHRS and CDR2 as YFSETQ. Unmatched junction bases numbered 5, after V lost 2 bases and J lost 0 bases. This receptor was identified in a child younger than two with acute myeloid leukemia, due to receive a stem cell transplant. The sample here was PBMCs, taken before TCRalphabeta/CD19-depleted stem cell transplant. The genes are TRBV5-1 and TRBJ2-1; 7 positions match TRBD2. In DNA, the CDR3 is TGCGCCAGCAGCTTTAGAGGCGGGGGCTCCTACAATGAGCAGTTCTTC. Translating gives CASSFRGGGSYNEQFF.